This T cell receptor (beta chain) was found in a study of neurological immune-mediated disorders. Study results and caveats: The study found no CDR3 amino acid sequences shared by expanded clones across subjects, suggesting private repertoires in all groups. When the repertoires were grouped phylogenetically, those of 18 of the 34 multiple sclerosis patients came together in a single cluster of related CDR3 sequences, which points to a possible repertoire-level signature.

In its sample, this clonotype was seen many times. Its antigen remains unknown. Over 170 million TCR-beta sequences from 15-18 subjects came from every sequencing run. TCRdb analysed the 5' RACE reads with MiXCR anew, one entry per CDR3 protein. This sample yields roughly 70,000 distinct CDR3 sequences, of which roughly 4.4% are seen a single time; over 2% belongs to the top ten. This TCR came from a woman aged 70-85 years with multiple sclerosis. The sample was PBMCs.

CDR3 in amino acids: CASSQDQLGSSGNTIYF. CDR3 nucleotides: TGCGCCAGCAGCCAAGATCAATTAGGAAGCTCTGGAAACACCATATATTTT. The chain joins TRBV4-3 to TRBJ1-3; D ambiguous. Looked up from germline, CDR1 is LGHNA and CDR2 is YSLEER. The V and J ends lost 0 bases and 0 bases respectively, with 12 bases between them. This CDR3 is 17 amino acids long.